This T cell receptor (beta chain) was obtained from a study of human thymus T cells. There are 14 residues in the CDR3. The V end lost 6 bases, the J end lost 1 base, and 12 bases lay between the germline ends. CDR1 WSHSY and CDR2 SAAADI come from the germline V gene. During surgery, about 0.5-1 mL peripheral blood was drawn from four of eight donors. Genomic DNA was extracted from every available blood leukocyte. Here immunoSEQ multiplex PCR was the method, and the copy in TCRdb shows in-frame clones only, minus some. In the table there are 57,000 or so clones, around 94% of which are singletons. V gene TRBV10-2 combines with J gene TRBJ1-2; D gene ambiguous. The sample comprised blood. The source of this sequence is a boy under three years old with a congenital heart defect but otherwise immunologically healthy. The CDR3 nucleotides read TGCGCCAGCAGCGTAGACACACTTAACTATGGCTACACCTTC. Its protein is CASSVDTLNYGYTF.